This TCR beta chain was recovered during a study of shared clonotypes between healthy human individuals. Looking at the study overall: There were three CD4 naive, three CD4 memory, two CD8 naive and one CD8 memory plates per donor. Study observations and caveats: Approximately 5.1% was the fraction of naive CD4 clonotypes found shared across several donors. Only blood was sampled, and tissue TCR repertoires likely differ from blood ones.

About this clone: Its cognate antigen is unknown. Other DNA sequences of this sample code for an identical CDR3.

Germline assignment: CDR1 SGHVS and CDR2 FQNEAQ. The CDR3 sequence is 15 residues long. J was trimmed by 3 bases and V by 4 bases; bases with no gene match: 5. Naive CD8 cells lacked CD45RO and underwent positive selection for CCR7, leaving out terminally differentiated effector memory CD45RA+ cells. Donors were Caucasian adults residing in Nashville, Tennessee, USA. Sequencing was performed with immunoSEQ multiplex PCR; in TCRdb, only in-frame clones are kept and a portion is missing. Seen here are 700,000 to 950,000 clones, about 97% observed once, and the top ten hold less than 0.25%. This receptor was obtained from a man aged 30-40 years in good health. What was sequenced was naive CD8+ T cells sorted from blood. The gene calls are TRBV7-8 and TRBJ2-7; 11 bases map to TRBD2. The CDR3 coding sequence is TGTGCCAGCAGCTCTGGGACTAGCGGTTTCTACGAGCAGTACTTC. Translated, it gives CASSSGTSGFYEQYF.